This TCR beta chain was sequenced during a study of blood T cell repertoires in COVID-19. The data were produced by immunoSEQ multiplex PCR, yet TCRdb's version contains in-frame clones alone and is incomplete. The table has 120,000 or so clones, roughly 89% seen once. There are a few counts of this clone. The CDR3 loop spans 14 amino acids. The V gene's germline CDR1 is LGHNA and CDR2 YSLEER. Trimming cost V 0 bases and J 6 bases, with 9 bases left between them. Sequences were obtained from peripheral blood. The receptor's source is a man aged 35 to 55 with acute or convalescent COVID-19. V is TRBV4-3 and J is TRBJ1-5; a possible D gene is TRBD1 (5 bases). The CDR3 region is CASSQEVGPQPQHF. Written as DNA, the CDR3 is TGCGCCAGCAGCCAAGAGGTGGGGCCTCAGCCCCAGCATTTT.